Given below is one TCR beta chain in context. Its antigen remains undetermined. Base qualities are not at hand, and no much larger clone is one base apart. Profiling of TCR beta VDJ combinations and CDR3 sequences used genomic DNA as the template. TCR repertoire sequencing was run on an Illumina HiSeq 2000. The authors processed their data as follows. Repertoire assessment relied on Simpson's diversity index, CDR3 size and DJ length profiles, and TRBV/TRBJ rearrangement plots. The most abundant DNA sequence in the deep sequencing data was defined as the immunodominant clone. CDR3 amino acid sequences were checked for sharing between subjects and were compared against published repertoires and the VDJdb database. Using fastp trimming at Q25 and MiXCR clonotype assembly, TCRdb reanalyzed the public sequencing data and kept in-frame beta chains. All rows with the same CDR3 protein become a single entry with the most common DNA and genes. None of the V and J calls come from the authors' own analysis; TCRdb made them. Present in this sample are 250,000 to 350,000 distinct CDR3 sequences, roughly 59% of which were seen just once. The biggest ten clones account for approximately 1.3% of the sample.

The source of the sample is a study of CD8+CD57+ T cells in acquired aplastic anemia (dated by TCRdb to the late 2010s). General notes on the study: DNA extracted from sorted CD4+ and CD8+ cells had a mean of roughly 3.4 ug, with a range of 0.2 to 27.4 ug. A CD8+CD57+ expansion meant a frequency higher than the mean frequency seen in healthy subjects.

The full study reports these points: Between patients and healthy controls, no significant difference in CD8+ Simpson's diversity was found (P=0.060). Although twenty-nine CD8+ CDR3 sequences were shared by patients and controls, these sequences appeared highly expressed in patients and within the immunodominant clones of patients.

Expansion of CD8+CD57+ cells had been shown by flow cytometry in the patients chosen for sequencing. Every patient had severe acquired aplastic anemia, diagnosed using the International Study of Aplastic Anemia and Agranulocytosis and Camitta criteria. No therapy had been received by the patients at the time of blood sampling. In the study, sorted CD4+ and CD8+ blood T cells from patients with severe aplastic anemia and from healthy subjects underwent deep sequencing of TCR repertoires. Patients were enrolled in the USA under clinicaltrials.gov protocols 00001620, 01623167, 00001397, 00071045, 00081523 and 00961064. Ficoll-Paque density gradient centrifugation was used to isolate peripheral blood mononuclear cells. CD4+ and CD8+ T cells were sorted by FACS or magnetic beads before DNA extraction. V is reduced by 5 bases and J by 5 bases, leaving a spacing of 21 bases between them. As encoded in the germline V gene, CDR1 is SGHTA while CDR2 is FQGNSA. The CDR3, from cysteine to phenylalanine, totals 16 residues. CDR3 DNA only is kept here, 48 bases in frame from base 1.

This receptor was taken from a human donor with aplastic anemia. The sequencing input was sorted CD4+, CD8+, or CD8+CD57+ T cells (not recorded which) from PBMCs. The V and J genes are TRBV7-2 and TRBJ1-2, with the D gene call left open. Here the CDR3 is given as CASSPHRGRPSYGYTF. The nucleotide sequence is given as TGTGCCAGCAGCCCCCACCGTGGCAGGCCCTCATATGGCTACACCTTC.